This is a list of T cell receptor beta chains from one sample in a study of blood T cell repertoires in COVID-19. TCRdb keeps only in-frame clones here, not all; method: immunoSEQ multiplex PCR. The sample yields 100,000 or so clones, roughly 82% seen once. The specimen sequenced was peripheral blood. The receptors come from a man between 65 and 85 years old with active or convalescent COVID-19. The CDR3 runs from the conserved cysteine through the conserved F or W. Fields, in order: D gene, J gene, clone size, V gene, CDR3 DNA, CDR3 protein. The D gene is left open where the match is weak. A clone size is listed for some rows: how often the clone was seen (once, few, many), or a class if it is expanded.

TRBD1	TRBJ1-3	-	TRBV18	TGTGCCAGCTCACCGGGACAGGTCGGAAACACCATATATTTT	CASSPGQVGNTIYF
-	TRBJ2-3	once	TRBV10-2	TGCGCCAGCAGTGACAGAGGACAGAAAACAGATACGCAGTATTTT	CASSDRGQKTDTQYF
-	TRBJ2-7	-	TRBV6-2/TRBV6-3	TGTGCCAGCAGTTACTCCCCCCACTCAGGAGGGGTCGAGCAGTACTTC	CASSYSPHSGGVEQYF
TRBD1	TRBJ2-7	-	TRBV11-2	TGTGCCAGCAGCTTAAGGACAGGGGGTTCCTACGAGCAGTACTTC	CASSLRTGGSYEQYF
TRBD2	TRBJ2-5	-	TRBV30	TGTGCCTGGAGTTGGCGGGGGGGCCTACTGGAGACCCAGTACTTC	CAWSWRGGLLETQYF
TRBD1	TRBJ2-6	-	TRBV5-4	TGTGCCAGCAGCTTGGTGGGACAGGGGGCCCTGACTGGGGCCAACGTCCTGACTTTC	CASSLVGQGALTGANVLTF
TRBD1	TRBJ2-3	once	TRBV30	TGTGCCTGGAGTGTGGGGACAGGAGGAGATACGCAGTATTTT	CAWSVGTGGDTQYF
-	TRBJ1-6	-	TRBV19	TGTGCCAGTAGTATGGACGGGAACGGGCGGTCACCCCTCCACTTT	CASSMDGNGRSPLHF
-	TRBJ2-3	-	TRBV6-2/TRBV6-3	TGTGCCAGCAGTTATAAGCGACAGACCAGAGATACGCAGTATTTT	CASSYKRQTRDTQYF
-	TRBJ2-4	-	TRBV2	TGTGCCAGCAGTGGCGAAAACATTCAGTACTTC	CASSGENIQYF
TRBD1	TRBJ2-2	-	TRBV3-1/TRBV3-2	TGTGCCAGCAGACACCGGGACAGGGGGAACACCGGGGAGCTGTTTTTT	CASRHRDRGNTGELFF
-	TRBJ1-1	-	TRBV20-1	TGCAGTGCTAGAGATGGAGGGGAAGCTTTCTTT	CSARDGGEAFF
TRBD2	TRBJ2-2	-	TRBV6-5	TGTGCCAGCAGTTACTCAAGCGGGGGGGGCACCGGGGAGCTGTTTTTT	CASSYSSGGGTGELFF
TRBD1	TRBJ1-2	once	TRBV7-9	TGTGCCAGCAGCCCCCTCTTTGGTGGGACAGGGGTCCCCCCTCTGAGCTACACCTTC	CASSPLFGGTGVPPLSYTF
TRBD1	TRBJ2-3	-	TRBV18	TGTGCCAGCTCCCGCGACAGGGGGGACACAGATACGCAGTATTTT	CASSRDRGDTDTQYF